Shown below are 9 T cell receptor beta chains from a single sample sequenced in a study of cytomegalovirus exposure and HLA in healthy donors. TCRdb's copy holds only in-frame clones and misses some; the assay was immunoSEQ multiplex PCR. This table holds roughly 150,000 clones, approximately 91% found once. The source material was PBMCs. Receptors were obtained from a woman under 30 in good health and CMV-seropositive.

Regarding this clone: Other DNA sequences within the sample encode an identical CDR3. The chain has TRBV27 and TRBJ1-1; 8 bases line up with TRBD1. Losses at the gene ends were 5 bases for V and 5 bases for J; bases not matched to a gene: 19. The CDR3 has 18 residues. Per the germline V gene, CDR1 is MNHEY and CDR2 is SMNVEV (reference sequence). The CDR3 protein is CASSHGWTGRKVETEAFF. CDR3 DNA: TGTGCCAGCAGTCATGGGTGGACAGGGAGGAAGGTGGAGACTGAAGCTTTCTTT.

The rearrangement links TRBV27 to TRBJ2-1, with 8 nucleotides matching TRBD1. CDR1 MNHEY and CDR2 SMNVEV come from the germline V gene (reference sequence). This CDR3 contains 14 residues. J lost 5 bases, V lost 7 bases, and 7 bases had no gene match. CDR3 sequence: CASTHGQGDNEQFF. CDR3 sequence (DNA): TGTGCCAGCACCCACGGACAGGGCGACAATGAGCAGTTCTTC.

The gene calls are TRBV5-1 and TRBJ2-1, with TRBD1 identical over 11 bases. CDR3 length: 19 amino acids. After removal of 0 bases from V and 6 bases from J, the junction contained 14 bases not matched to a gene. From germline, CDR1 is SGHRS and CDR2 YFSETQ. The chain's CDR3 is CASSLDYARGQGARNEQFF. CDR3 in DNA: TGCGCCAGCAGCTTGGATTACGCGCGAGGACAGGGGGCGCGCAATGAGCAGTTCTTC.

The rearrangement joins TRBV28 to TRBJ2-5, with D possibly TRBD1 on 6 matching bases. V lost 4 bases and J 4 bases, leaving 19 bases between the germline ends. This CDR3 comprises 16 residues. The V gene's germline CDR1 is MDHEN and CDR2 SYDVKM. CDR3: CASSSLVRGVGETQYF. In DNA form, the CDR3 reads TGTGCCAGCAGTTCCCTCGTCAGGGGAGTCGGAGAGACCCAGTACTTC.

The V call is TRBV5-1, the J call TRBJ1-4, with 7 positions matching TRBD1. This CDR3 comprises 15 residues. V dropped 2 bases and J dropped 3; count of bases not matched to a gene: 4. CDR1 is SGHRS and CDR2 is YFSETQ in the germline V gene. The CDR3 is CASSFGTVPNEKLFF. The CDR3, as DNA: TGCGCCAGCAGCTTCGGGACAGTTCCTAATGAAAAACTGTTTTTT.

J is TRBJ2-5 and V is TRBV15; TRBD2 is a possible D gene (6 bases). Between the trimmed V and J ends, which lost 3 bases and 1 base, there was a span of 12 bases. The CDR3 contains 15 residues. The V gene's germline CDR1 is LNHNV and CDR2 YYDKDF (reference sequence). The CDR3 DNA reads as TGTGCCACCAGCAGTTTGTACGGGGGCCAAGAGACCCAGTACTTC. Translating it yields CATSSLYGGQETQYF.

The chain joins TRBV15 to TRBJ2-7, with TRBD2 as a possible D gene (5 bases). This CDR3 is built from 13 residues. Germline CDR1 reads LNHNV; CDR2 reads YYDKDF (reference sequence). The V end was cut by 5 bases, the J end by 2 bases, with 10 bases between. The CDR3 protein is CATSLLRAYEQYF. The CDR3 coding sequence is TGTGCCACCAGCCTTCTGCGGGCCTACGAGCAGTACTTC. Combining the CDR3 with reference TRBV15 and TRBJ2-7 gives the whole variable domain DAMVIQNPRYQVTQFGKPVTLSCSQTLNHNVMYWYQQKSSQAPKLLFHYYDKDFNNEADTPDNFQSRRPNTSFCFLDIRSPGLGDTAMYLCATSLLRAYEQYFGPGTRLTVT.

V gene TRBV9 combines with J gene TRBJ2-6, with no clear D. Germline V gene lookup returns CDR1 SGDLS and CDR2 YYNGEE. The germline V and J ends were trimmed by 4 bases and 9 bases, with 14 bases remaining between them. This CDR3 is 14 amino acids long. The CDR3 nucleotides are TGTGCCAGCAGCCCCGAGCTAACCTTCAACGTCCTGACTTTC. Translated, it gives CASSPELTFNVLTF. The full variable domain, with the rest looked up from reference TRBV9 and TRBJ2-6, is DSGVTQTPKHLITATGQRVTLRCSPRSGDLSVYWYQQSLDQGLQFLIQYYNGEERAKGNILERFSAQQFPDLHSELNLSSLELGDSALYFCASSPELTFNVLTFGAGSRLTVL.

This rearrangement joins TRBV2 to TRBJ2-1, with TRBD2 matching 12 bases. Germline CDR1 SNHLY, CDR2 FYNNEI. This CDR3 region has 15 residues. The V segment lost 7 bases and the J segment 6 bases; nucleotides outside the gene matches: 7. The CDR3 spells CASKEGLAGTNEQFF. In DNA, the CDR3 is TGTGCCAGCAAGGAGGGACTAGCGGGCACCAATGAGCAGTTCTTC. Full variable domain (rest looked up from reference TRBV2 and TRBJ2-1): EPEVTQTPSHQVTQMGQEVILRCVPISNHLYFYWYRQILGQKVEFLVSFYNNEISEKSEIFDDQFSVERPDGSNFTLKIRSTKLEDSAMYFCASKEGLAGTNEQFFGPGTRLTVL.